Listed below are T cell receptor beta chains from one sample, sequenced in a study of blood T cell repertoires in COVID-19. Measured with immunoSEQ multiplex PCR; TCRdb has only the in-frame clones, and not every one. The table includes around 60,000 clones, approximately 80% detected once. The sample comprised peripheral blood. The receptors shown here come from a man in his sixties with acute or convalescent COVID-19. The CDR3 runs from the conserved cysteine through the conserved F or W. D genes are given only for firm matches. A row's size may be missing; if present it is once, few, many or a size class.

clone size	D gene	V gene	J gene	CDR3 protein	CDR3 DNA
NA	NA	TRBV24-1	TRBJ2-2	CATSDPGLGGELFF	TGTGCCACCAGTGACCCGGGACTTGGGGGGGAGCTGTTTTTT
NA	TRBD2	TRBV7-9	TRBJ2-1	CASSSRGGAYEQFF	TGTGCCAGCAGCTCTCGCGGGGGGGCTTATGAGCAGTTCTTC
NA	NA	TRBV6-1	TRBJ1-2	CASSERGRAELNYGYTF	TGTGCCAGCAGTGAAAGGGGGAGGGCAGAACTTAACTATGGCTACACCTTC
NA	TRBD2	TRBV6-1	TRBJ2-1	CASSEGGGPYNEQFF	TGTGCCAGCAGTGAAGGCGGGGGGCCCTACAATGAGCAGTTCTTC
NA	NA	TRBV3-1/TRBV3-2	TRBJ1-2	CASSSRSRTSFYYGYTF	TGTGCCAGCAGCTCCCGGTCCCGAACTAGTTTTTACTATGGCTACACCTTC
NA	NA	TRBV5-1	TRBJ2-4	CASSSTKNIQYF	TGCGCCAGCAGCAGCACCAAAAACATTCAGTACTTC
NA	NA	TRBV19	TRBJ1-4	CASSRDREENEKLFF	TGTGCCAGTTCCCGGGACCGGGAGGAGAATGAAAAACTGTTTTTT
medium-sized	TRBD2	TRBV4-2	TRBJ2-2	CASSQGQASGALNTGELFF	TGTGCCAGCAGCCAAGGTCAGGCTAGCGGGGCCTTGAACACCGGGGAGCTGTTTTTT
NA	NA	TRBV28	TRBJ2-7	CASSSSYEQYF	TGTGCCAGCTCGAGCTCCTACGAGCAGTACTTC
NA	TRBD2	TRBV6-5	TRBJ2-1	CASIRSAGGQEFF	TGTGCCAGCATTCGGTCAGCGGGGGGGCAGGAGTTCTTC
once	NA	TRBV9	TRBJ2-3	CASSAHMNTDTQYF	TGTGCCAGCAGCGCTCACATGAACACAGATACGCAGTATTTT
NA	TRBD2	TRBV19	TRBJ2-3	CASSFGGARTDTQYF	TGTGCCAGTAGTTTCGGGGGGGCGCGGACAGATACGCAGTATTTT
NA	NA	TRBV5-6	TRBJ2-7	CASSLGSTTSAQYF	TGTGCCAGCAGCTTGGGTAGTACTACGAGCGCGCAGTACTTC
NA	NA	TRBV7-2	TRBJ1-2	CASSLVRTIRGYGYTF	TGTGCCAGCAGCTTAGTAAGGACCATACGAGGGTATGGCTACACCTTC
NA	TRBD2	TRBV7-2	TRBJ2-5	CASSLRAPSGGYQETQYF	TGTGCCAGCAGCTTAAGGGCCCCTAGCGGGGGGTACCAAGAGACCCAGTACTTC
NA	NA	TRBV5-4	TRBJ1-6	CASRNRSGWSPLHF	TGTGCCAGCAGAAACCGGTCCGGGTGGTCACCCCTCCACTTT
NA	NA	TRBV9	TRBJ1-1	CASSVAPSLNTEAFF	TGTGCCAGCAGCGTAGCTCCGAGCTTGAACACTGAAGCTTTCTTT
few	NA	TRBV28	TRBJ2-7	CASRESYEQYF	TGTGCCAGCAGGGAGTCATACGAGCAGTACTTC
once	NA	TRBV7-6	TRBJ1-1	CASSSFRGCGTEAFF	TGTGCCAGCAGCTCATTCAGGGGCTGCGGCACTGAAGCTTTCTTT
NA	TRBD2	TRBV7-6	TRBJ2-1	CASSSYSGGGYNEQFF	TGTGCCAGCAGCTCCTATAGCGGGGGGGGTTACAATGAGCAGTTCTTC
NA	NA	TRBV30	TRBJ2-3	CAWRGPSEGYTQYF	TGTGCCTGGAGGGGGCCTTCCGAAGGGTATACGCAGTATTTT
NA	TRBD1	TRBV2	TRBJ1-4	CASRGTGENEKLFF	TGTGCCAGCAGGGGGACAGGGGAGAATGAAAAACTGTTTTTT
NA	TRBD1	TRBV7-3	TRBJ2-2	CASSEDRGLTGELFF	TGTGCCAGCAGCGAGGACAGGGGGCTAACCGGGGAGCTGTTTTTT
NA	TRBD1	TRBV6-5	TRBJ2-5	CASTIGTGEETQYF	TGTGCCAGCACCATTGGGACAGGTGAAGAGACCCAGTACTTC
NA	NA	TRBV6-6	TRBJ2-5	CASRTQETQYF	TGTGCCAGCCGGACACAAGAGACCCAGTACTTC
NA	TRBD2	TRBV9	TRBJ2-7	CASSVGGGGYEQYF	TGTGCCAGCAGCGTGGGTGGCGGGGGCTACGAGCAGTACTTC
NA	NA	TRBV18	TRBJ2-7	CASSQREGTYEQYF	TGTGCCAGCTCACAACGGGAAGGGACCTACGAGCAGTACTTC
NA	TRBD2	TRBV5-1	TRBJ2-3	CASSLGERGPTDTQYF	TGCGCCAGCAGCTTGGGCGAGCGGGGGCCCACAGATACGCAGTATTTT
NA	NA	TRBV19	TRBJ1-1	CASSIGRGRTEAFF	TGTGCCAGTAGTATAGGCCGAGGAAGGACTGAAGCTTTCTTT
NA	NA	TRBV7-8	TRBJ1-5	CASSLGWGPDQPQHF	TGTGCCAGCAGCTTAGGATGGGGGCCGGATCAGCCCCAGCATTTT
NA	NA	TRBV19	TRBJ1-2	CASSMGRTNYGYTF	TGTGCCAGTAGTATGGGGCGGACTAACTATGGCTACACCTTC
few	NA	TRBV9	TRBJ2-1	CASSVVTGSNEQFF	TGTGCCAGCAGCGTAGTAACAGGGTCAAATGAGCAGTTCTTC